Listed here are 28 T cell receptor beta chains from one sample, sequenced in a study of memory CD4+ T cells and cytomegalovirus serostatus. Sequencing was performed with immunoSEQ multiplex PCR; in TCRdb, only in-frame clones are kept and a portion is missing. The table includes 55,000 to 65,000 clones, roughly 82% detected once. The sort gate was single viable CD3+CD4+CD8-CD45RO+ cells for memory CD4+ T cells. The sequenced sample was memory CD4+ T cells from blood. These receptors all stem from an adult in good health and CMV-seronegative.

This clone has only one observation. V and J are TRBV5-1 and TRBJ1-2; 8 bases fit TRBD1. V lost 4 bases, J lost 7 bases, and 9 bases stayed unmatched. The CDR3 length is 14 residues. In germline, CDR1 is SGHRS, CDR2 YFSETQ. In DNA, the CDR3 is TGCGCCAGCAGCGCCCGGACAGGGAACCCTGGCTACACCTTC. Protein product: CASSARTGNPGYTF.

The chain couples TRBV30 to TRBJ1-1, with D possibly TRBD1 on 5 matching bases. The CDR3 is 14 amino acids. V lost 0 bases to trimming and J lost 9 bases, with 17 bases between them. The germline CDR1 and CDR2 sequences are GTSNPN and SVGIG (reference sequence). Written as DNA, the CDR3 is TGTGCCTGGAGTGTAGGGACTCTGGTGCCAAAAGCTTTCTTT. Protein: CAWSVGTLVPKAFF.

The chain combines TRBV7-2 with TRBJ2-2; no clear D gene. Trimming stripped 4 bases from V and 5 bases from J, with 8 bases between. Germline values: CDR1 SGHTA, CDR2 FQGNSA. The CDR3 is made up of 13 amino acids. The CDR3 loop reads CASSSRATGELFF. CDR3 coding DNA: TGTGCCAGCAGCTCCAGAGCTACCGGGGAGCTGTTTTTT.

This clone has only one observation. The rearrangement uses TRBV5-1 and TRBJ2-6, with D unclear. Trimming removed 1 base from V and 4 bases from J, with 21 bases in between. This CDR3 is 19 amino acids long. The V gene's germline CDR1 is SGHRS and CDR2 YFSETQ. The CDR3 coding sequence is TGCGCCAGCAGCTTGAATATAGATGGCGCGGAAGGGGGGGCCAACGTCCTGACTTTC. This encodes CASSLNIDGAEGGANVLTF.

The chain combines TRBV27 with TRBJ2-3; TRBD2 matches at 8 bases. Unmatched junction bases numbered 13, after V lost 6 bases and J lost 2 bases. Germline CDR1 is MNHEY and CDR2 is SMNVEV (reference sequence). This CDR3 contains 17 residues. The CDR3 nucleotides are TGTGCCAGCAGCCGCACCCTAGCGGGTGCCCCCACAGATACGCAGTATTTT. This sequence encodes CASSRTLAGAPTDTQYF.

CDR3 in amino acids: CASSPPYGGTSYEQYF. The CDR3 DNA is TGTGCCAGCTCACCACCTTACGGGGGGACCTCCTACGAGCAGTACTTC. The chain couples TRBV18 to TRBJ2-7; 7 bases align to TRBD2. The CDR3 loop spans 16 amino acids. Germline V gene sequence: CDR1 KGHSH, CDR2 LQKENI. Trimming removed 0 bases from V and 0 bases from J; junction bases left unmatched: 5.

The CDR3 region is CASSDGGRYEQYF. Written as DNA, the CDR3 is TGTGCCAGCTCTGATGGGGGCCGCTACGAGCAGTACTTC. The rearrangement links TRBV18 to TRBJ2-7; the D gene is possibly TRBD1 (6 bases). Deletions cut 6 bases from V and 3 bases from J, with 12 bases between. The CDR3 totals 13 residues. From germline, CDR1 is KGHSH and CDR2 LQKENI.

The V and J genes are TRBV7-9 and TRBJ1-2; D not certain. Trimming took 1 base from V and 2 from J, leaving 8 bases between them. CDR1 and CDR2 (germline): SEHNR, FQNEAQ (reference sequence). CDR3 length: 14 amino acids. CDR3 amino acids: CASSLGQWNYGYTF. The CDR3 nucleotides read TGTGCCAGCAGCTTAGGGCAGTGGAACTATGGCTACACCTTC. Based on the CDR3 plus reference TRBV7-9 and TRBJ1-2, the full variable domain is DTGVSQNPRHKITKRGQNVTFRCDPISEHNRLYWYRQTLGQGPEFLTYFQNEAQLEKSRLLSDRFSAERPKGSFSTLEIQRTEQGDSAMYLCASSLGQWNYGYTFGSGTRLTVV.

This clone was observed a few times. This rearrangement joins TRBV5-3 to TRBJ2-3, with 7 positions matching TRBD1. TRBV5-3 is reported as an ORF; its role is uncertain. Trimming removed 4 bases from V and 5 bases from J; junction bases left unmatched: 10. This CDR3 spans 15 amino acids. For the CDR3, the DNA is TGTGCCAGAAGCCGGGACAGCCCGTCGGGAGATACGCAGTATTTT. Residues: CARSRDSPSGDTQYF.

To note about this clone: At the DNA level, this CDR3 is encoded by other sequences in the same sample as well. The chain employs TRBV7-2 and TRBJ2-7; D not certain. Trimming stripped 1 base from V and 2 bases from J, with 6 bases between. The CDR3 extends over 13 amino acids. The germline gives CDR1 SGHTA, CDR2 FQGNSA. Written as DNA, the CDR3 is TGTGCCAGCAGCTTAGGGGGAACCTACGAGCAGTACTTC. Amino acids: CASSLGGTYEQYF.

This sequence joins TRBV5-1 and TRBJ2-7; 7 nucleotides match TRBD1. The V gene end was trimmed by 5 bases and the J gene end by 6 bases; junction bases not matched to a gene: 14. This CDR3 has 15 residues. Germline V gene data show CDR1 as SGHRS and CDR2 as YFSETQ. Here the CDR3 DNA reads TGCGCCAGCAGTTTGACAGGGATCGATCCCCTCGAGCAGTACTTC. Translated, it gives CASSLTGIDPLEQYF.

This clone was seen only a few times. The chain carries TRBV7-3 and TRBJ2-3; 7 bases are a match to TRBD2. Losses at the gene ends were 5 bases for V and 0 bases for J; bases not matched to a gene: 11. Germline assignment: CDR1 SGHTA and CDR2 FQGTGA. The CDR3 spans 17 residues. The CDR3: CASSPLPFGGSTDTQYF. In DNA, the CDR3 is TGTGCCAGCAGCCCACTCCCGTTCGGGGGGAGCACAGATACGCAGTATTTT.

The CDR3 loop is CASSLEAGTGGVGELFF. CDR3 bases: TGCGCCAGCAGCTTGGAAGCCGGGACAGGGGGTGTCGGGGAGCTGTTTTTT. The V and J genes are TRBV5-1 and TRBJ2-2; 11 bases agree with TRBD1. V shed 0 bases, J shed 7 bases, and the junction held 8 bases outside the gene matches. CDR1 and CDR2 (germline): SGHRS, YFSETQ. This CDR3 spans 17 amino acids. Full variable domain (rest looked up from reference TRBV5-1 and TRBJ2-2): KAGVTQTPRYLIKTRGQQVTLSCSPISGHRSVSWYQQTPGQGLQFLFEYFSETQRNKGNFPGRFSGRQFSNSRSEMNVSTLELGDSALYLCASSLEAGTGGVGELFFGEGSRLTVL.

CDR3 in DNA: TGCGCCAGCAGCTTGGAAGCTTATAATGAAAAACTGTTTTTT. This gives the protein CASSLEAYNEKLFF. The gene calls are TRBV5-1 and TRBJ1-4; D is unresolved. The CDR3 is made up of 14 amino acids. Germline V gene sequence: CDR1 SGHRS, CDR2 YFSETQ. V was clipped by 0 bases and J by 4 bases, with 7 bases between them.

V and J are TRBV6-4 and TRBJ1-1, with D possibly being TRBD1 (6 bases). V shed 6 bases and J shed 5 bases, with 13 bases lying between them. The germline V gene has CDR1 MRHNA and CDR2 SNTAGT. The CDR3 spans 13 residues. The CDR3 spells CASSYREGTEAFF. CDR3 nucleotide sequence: TGTGCCAGCAGCTACAGGGAGGGTACTGAAGCTTTCTTT.

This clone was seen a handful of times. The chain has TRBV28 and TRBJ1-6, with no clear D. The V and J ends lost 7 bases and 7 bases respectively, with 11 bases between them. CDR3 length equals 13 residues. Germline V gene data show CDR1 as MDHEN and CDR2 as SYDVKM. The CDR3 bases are TGTGCCAGCACCCTCTCCGGGAATTCACCCCTCCACTTT. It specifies CASTLSGNSPLHF.

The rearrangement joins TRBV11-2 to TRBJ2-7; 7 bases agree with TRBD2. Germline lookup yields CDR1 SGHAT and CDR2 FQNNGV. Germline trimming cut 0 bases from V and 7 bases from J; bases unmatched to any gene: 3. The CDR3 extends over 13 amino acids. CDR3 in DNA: TGTGCCAGCAGCTTAGATCCAGCGGGGGAGCAGTACTTC. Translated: CASSLDPAGEQYF.

CDR3 sequence (DNA): TGTGCCAGCTCACCACCACGTCGCGGGCTTGGAACCGGGGAGCTGTTTTTT. Its protein is CASSPPRRGLGTGELFF. The chain uses TRBV18 and TRBJ2-2, with D possibly matching TRBD2 (5 bases). Germline V gene sequence: CDR1 KGHSH, CDR2 LQKENI. The CDR3 sequence is 17 residues long. The ends were cut back, 0 bases at V and 5 bases at J, with 16 bases in the middle.

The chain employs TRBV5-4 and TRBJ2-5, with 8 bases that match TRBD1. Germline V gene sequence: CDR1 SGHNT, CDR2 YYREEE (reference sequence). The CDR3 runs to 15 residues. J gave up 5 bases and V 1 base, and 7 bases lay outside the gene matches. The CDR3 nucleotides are TGTGCCAGCAGCTTGCAGGGGGCGAATAGGGAGACCCAGTACTTC. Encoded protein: CASSLQGANRETQYF.

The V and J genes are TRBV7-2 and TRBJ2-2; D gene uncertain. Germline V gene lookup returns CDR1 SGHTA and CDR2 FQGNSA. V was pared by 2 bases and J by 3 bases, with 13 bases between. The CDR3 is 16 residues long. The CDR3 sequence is CASSLRSSRYTGELFF. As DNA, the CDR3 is TGTGCCAGCAGCTTAAGGTCCAGCCGTTACACCGGGGAGCTGTTTTTT.

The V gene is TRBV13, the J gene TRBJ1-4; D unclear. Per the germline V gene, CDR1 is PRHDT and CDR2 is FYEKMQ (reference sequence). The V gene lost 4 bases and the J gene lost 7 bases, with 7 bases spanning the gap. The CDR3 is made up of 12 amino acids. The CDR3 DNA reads TGTGCCAGCAGCTACGAGGCTGAAAAACTGTTTTTT. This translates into CASSYEAEKLFF.

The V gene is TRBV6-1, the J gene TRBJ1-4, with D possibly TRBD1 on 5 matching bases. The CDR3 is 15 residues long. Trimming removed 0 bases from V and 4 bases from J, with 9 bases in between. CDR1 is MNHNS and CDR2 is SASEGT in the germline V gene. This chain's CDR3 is CASSEAMGGNEKLFF. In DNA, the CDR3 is TGTGCCAGCAGTGAAGCGATGGGGGGTAATGAAAAACTGTTTTTT.

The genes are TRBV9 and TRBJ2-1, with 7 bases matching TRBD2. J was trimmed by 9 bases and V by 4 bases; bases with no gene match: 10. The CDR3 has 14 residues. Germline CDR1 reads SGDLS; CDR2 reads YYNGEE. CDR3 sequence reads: CASSQRTRISEQFF. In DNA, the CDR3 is TGTGCCAGCAGCCAACGGACTAGAATCAGTGAGCAGTTCTTC.

In DNA, the CDR3 is TGTGCCAGTACGACACAGAGCACAAGCACAGATACGCAGTATTTT. It codes for CASTTQSTSTDTQYF. The chain combines TRBV19 with TRBJ2-3, with no clear D. Per germline, CDR1 LNHDA and CDR2 SQIVND (reference sequence). This CDR3 has 15 amino acids. The ends were cut back, 7 bases at V and 0 bases at J, with 14 bases in the middle. Variable domain in full (rest from reference TRBV19 and TRBJ2-3): DGGITQSPKYLFRKEGQNVTLSCEQNLNHDAMYWYRQDPGQGLRLIYYSQIVNDFQKGDIAEGYSVSREKKESFPLTVTSAQKNPTAFYLCASTTQSTSTDTQYFGPGTRLTVL.

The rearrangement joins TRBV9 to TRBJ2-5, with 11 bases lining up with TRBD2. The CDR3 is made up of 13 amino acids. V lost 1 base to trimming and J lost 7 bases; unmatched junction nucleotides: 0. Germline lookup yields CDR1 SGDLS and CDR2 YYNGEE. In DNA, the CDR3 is TGTGCCAGCAGCGTAACTAGCGGGGGGACCCAGTACTTC. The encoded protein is CASSVTSGGTQYF. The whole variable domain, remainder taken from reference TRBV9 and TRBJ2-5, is DSGVTQTPKHLITATGQRVTLRCSPRSGDLSVYWYQQSLDQGLQFLIQYYNGEERAKGNILERFSAQQFPDLHSELNLSSLELGDSALYFCASSVTSGGTQYFGPGTRLLVL.

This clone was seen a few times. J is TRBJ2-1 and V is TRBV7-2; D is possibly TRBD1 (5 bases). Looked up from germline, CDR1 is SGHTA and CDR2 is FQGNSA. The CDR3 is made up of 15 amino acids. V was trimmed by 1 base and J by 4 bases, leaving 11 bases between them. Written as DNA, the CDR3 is TGTGCCAGCAGCTTAGGGCAGGGCGGATACAATGAGCAGTTCTTC. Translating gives CASSLGQGGYNEQFF.

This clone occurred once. CDR3 nucleotide sequence: TGTGCCAGCAGCCCACGGACAGTACGGGCTAACTATGGCTACACCTTC. Amino acid sequence: CASSPRTVRANYGYTF. This chain uses TRBV28 with TRBJ1-2, with a tentative D call TRBD1 (6 bases). The CDR3 runs 16 residues. Trimming shortened V by 6 bases and J by 0 bases, and 17 bases separated the two germline ends. The germline CDR1 and CDR2 sequences are MDHEN and SYDVKM.

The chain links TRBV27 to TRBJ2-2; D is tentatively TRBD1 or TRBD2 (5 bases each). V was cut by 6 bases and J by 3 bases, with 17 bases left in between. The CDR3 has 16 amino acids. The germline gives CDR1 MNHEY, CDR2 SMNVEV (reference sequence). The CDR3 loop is CASRAFRGADTGELFF. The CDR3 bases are TGTGCCAGCAGGGCTTTTCGAGGGGCCGACACCGGGGAGCTGTTTTTT.